This TCR beta chain was documented in a study of early T cells in non-severe SARS-CoV-2 infection. TCRdb redid the calling of the 5' RACE reads with MiXCR, one entry per CDR3 protein. The table has around 61,000 distinct CDR3 sequences, roughly a tenth seen once. Unmatched junction bases numbered 4, after V lost 5 bases and J lost 3 bases. This CDR3 is built from 13 residues. The germline CDR1 and CDR2 sequences are SEHNR and FQNEAQ (reference sequence). Sequencing input: whole blood. The source is an adult who was a healthcare worker with PCR-confirmed SARS-CoV-2 infection or an uninfected control (not recorded which). The chain joins TRBV7-9 to TRBJ2-7; 7 bases fit TRBD2. The CDR3 DNA reads TGTGCCAGCAGCCCCGGGAGGTACTACGAGCAGTACTTC. Amino acid sequence: CASSPGRYYEQYF. The variable domain in full, with the rest retrieved from reference TRBV7-9 and TRBJ2-7, is DTGVSQNPRHKITKRGQNVTFRCDPISEHNRLYWYRQTLGQGPEFLTYFQNEAQLEKSRLLSDRFSAERPKGSFSTLEIQRTEQGDSAMYLCASSPGRYYEQYFGPGTRLTVT.